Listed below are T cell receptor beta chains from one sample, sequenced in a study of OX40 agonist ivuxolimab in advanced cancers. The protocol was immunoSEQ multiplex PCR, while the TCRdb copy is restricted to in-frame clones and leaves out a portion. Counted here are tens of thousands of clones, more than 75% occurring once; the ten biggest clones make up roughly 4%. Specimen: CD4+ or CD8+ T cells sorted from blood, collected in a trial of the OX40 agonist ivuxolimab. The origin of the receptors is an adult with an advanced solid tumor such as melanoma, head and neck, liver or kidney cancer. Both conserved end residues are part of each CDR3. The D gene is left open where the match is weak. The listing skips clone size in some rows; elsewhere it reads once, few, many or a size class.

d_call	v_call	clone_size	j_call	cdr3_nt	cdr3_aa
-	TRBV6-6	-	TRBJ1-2	TGTGCCAGCACCAAAAAGGGAAGAAACTATGGCTACACCTTC	CASTKKGRNYGYTF
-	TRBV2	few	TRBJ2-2	TGTGCCAGCAGTAAGAGGGTTAACACCGGGGAGCTGTTTTTT	CASSKRVNTGELFF
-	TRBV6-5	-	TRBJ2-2	TGTGCCAGCAGTTACGGAGGCAGGAACACCGGGGAGCTGTTTTTT	CASSYGGRNTGELFF
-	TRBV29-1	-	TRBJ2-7	TGCAGCGTTGATACCGGGGTGGGGTACGAGCAGTACTTC	CSVDTGVGYEQYF
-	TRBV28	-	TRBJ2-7	TGTGCCAGCAGTCGCCCAGGTTCGGGCTACGAGCAGTACTTC	CASSRPGSGYEQYF
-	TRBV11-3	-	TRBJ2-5	TGTGCCAGCAGCTTAACGTCTGCCATCCAAGAGACCCAGTACTTC	CASSLTSAIQETQYF
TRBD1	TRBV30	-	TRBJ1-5	TGTGCCTGGAGTGGGGGAAAAACAGGGGCGAAAAGCGATCAGCCCCAGCATTTT	CAWSGGKTGAKSDQPQHF
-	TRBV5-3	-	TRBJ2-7	TGTGCCAGAAGGGACAGTTCCTACGAGCAGTACTTC	CARRDSSYEQYF
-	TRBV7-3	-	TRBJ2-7	TGTGCCAGCAGCTTAGGACCTACCTCCTACGAGCAGTACTTC	CASSLGPTSYEQYF
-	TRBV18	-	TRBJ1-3	TGTGCCAGCTCACCAGCCCGGGGCTCTGGAAACACCATATATTTT	CASSPARGSGNTIYF
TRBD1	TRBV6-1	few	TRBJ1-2	TGTGCCAGCAGAGCAGGGGGCGCGGGCTATGGCTACACCTTC	CASRAGGAGYGYTF
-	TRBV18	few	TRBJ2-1	TGTGCCAGCTCTGACCTACGCAGAGGAAGGAGAAACAATGAGCAGTTCTTC	CASSDLRRGRRNNEQFF
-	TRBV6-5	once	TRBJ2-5	TGTGCCAGCAGTTACCCGGGCGCCCCCCACTTC	CASSYPGAPHF
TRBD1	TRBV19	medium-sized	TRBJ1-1	TGTGCCAGTAAGGTCGGGACAGGGCTTCGCACTGAAGCTTTCTTT	CASKVGTGLRTEAFF
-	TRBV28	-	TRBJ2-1	TGTGCCAGCAGAGTGGGAGGGGGGAGCTCCTACAATGAGCAGTTCTTC	CASRVGGGSSYNEQFF
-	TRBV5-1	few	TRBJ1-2	TGCGCCAGCAGCTTGGGTACAGGGCCAAACTATGGCTACACCTTC	CASSLGTGPNYGYTF
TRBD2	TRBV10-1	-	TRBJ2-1	TGCGCCAGCAATAGCGGGGGGGCCCGGAATGAGCAGTTCTTC	CASNSGGARNEQFF
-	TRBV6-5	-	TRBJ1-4	TGTGCCAGCAGTTACTCGGCCGGGGCGAATGAAAAACTGTTTTTT	CASSYSAGANEKLFF
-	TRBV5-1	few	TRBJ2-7	TGCGCCAGCAGCTTGAGGGCAGGGCAGGTGGACGAGCAGTACTTC	CASSLRAGQVDEQYF
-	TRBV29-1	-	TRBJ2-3	TGCAGCGTTGAGAAGGGTATACCAGATACGCAGTATTTT	CSVEKGIPDTQYF
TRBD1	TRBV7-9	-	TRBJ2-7	TGTGCCAGCAGCTCACAGGGGGGTCTCTACGAGCAGTACTTC	CASSSQGGLYEQYF
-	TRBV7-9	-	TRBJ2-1	TGTGCCAGCAGCCCGCAGGCGTTCTTC	CASSPQAFF
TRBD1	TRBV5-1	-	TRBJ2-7	TGCGCCAGCAGCGCGCGACCCGGGACAGGGTCGGGCGAGCAGTACTTC	CASSARPGTGSGEQYF
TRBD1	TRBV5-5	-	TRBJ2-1	TGTGCCAGCAGCTCCACAGGGGGCCCCTACAATGAGCAGTTCTTC	CASSSTGGPYNEQFF
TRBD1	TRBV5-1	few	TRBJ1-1	TGCGCCAGCAGCTTGGCGGGACAGGGGGACACTGAAGCTTTCTTT	CASSLAGQGDTEAFF
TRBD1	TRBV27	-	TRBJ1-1	TGTGCCAGCAGTTCACGACAGGGGTGGACTGAAGCTTTCTTT	CASSSRQGWTEAFF
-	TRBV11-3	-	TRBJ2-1	TGTGCCAGCAGCTTAGCGGGACACCGCAATGAGCAGTTCTTC	CASSLAGHRNEQFF
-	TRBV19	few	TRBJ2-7	TGTGCCAGTAGTATCTCAACAGACTCCTACGAGCAGTACTTC	CASSISTDSYEQYF
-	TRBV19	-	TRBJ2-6	TGTGCCAGTAGTCGCTCTGGGGCCAACGTCCTGACTTTC	CASSRSGANVLTF
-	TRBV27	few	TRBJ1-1	TGTGCCAGCACCCCAATACCTAACACTGAAGCTTTCTTT	CASTPIPNTEAFF
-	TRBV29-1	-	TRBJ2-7	TGCAGCGTCGGTGGGACGGCCAGCTCCTACGAGCAGTACTTC	CSVGGTASSYEQYF
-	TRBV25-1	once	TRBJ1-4	TGTGCCAGCAGTGAGGGGGGGAAGGAAAAACTGTTTTTT	CASSEGGKEKLFF
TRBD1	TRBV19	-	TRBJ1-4	TGTGCCAGTAGTCGGACAGGGGGAGAAAGACTGTTTTTT	CASSRTGGERLFF
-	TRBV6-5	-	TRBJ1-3	TGTGCCAGCAGTTACTCTGCCTTCTCTGGAAACACCATATATTTT	CASSYSAFSGNTIYF
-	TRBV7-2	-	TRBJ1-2	TGTGCCAGCAGCTTAGATAGGGGGAACTATGGCTACACCTTC	CASSLDRGNYGYTF
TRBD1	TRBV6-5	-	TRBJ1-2	TGTGCCAGCAGGATTCGACAGGGCAGGGATGGCTACACCTTC	CASRIRQGRDGYTF
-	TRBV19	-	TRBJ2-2	TGTGCCAGCATAAGGGGGAGACACATCACCGGGGAGCTGTTTTTT	CASIRGRHITGELFF
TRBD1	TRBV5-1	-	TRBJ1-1	TGCGCCAGCAGGGTGACAGGGGGCCTAAACACTGAAGCTTTCTTT	CASRVTGGLNTEAFF
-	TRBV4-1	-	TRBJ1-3	TGCGCCAGCAGCCCCCAAGGAGCGGGGACTGGAAACACCATATATTTT	CASSPQGAGTGNTIYF
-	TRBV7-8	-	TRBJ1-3	TGTGCCAGCAGCTCCAGGAGGGCAGGGCTCCAACCTCTCTCTGGAAACACCATATATTTT	CASSSRRAGLQPLSGNTIYF
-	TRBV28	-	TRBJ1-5	TGTGCCAGCAGTTTATCGGACAGAGACAATCAGCCCCAGCATTTT	CASSLSDRDNQPQHF
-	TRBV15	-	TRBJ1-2	TGTGCCACCAGCAGAGATCGGTTTATCGACTATGGCTACACCTTC	CATSRDRFIDYGYTF
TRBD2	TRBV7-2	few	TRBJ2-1	TGTGCCAGCAGTCCAAGCGGGGGGGCGAGGAATGAGCAGTTCTTC	CASSPSGGARNEQFF
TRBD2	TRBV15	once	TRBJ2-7	TGTGCCACCAGCATCTGGGGGGGAACCTACGAGCAGTACTTC	CATSIWGGTYEQYF
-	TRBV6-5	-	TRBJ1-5	TGTGCCAGCAAGCGCGCAGCAGCCAGCAATCAGCCCCAGCATTTT	CASKRAAASNQPQHF
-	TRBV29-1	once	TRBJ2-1	TGCAGCGTTGGATATGGGGCAGAAGAGCAGTTCTTC	CSVGYGAEEQFF
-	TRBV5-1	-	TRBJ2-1	TGCGCCAGCAGCACAGGCCGAATTAATTCACAGAATGAGCAGTTCTTC	CASSTGRINSQNEQFF
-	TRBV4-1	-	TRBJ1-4	TGCGCCAGCAGCCCCCCTTGGGCAGGGAGTGAAAAACTGTTTTTT	CASSPPWAGSEKLFF
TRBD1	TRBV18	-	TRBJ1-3	TGTGCCAGCTCAGGACAGGGGGCATCTGGAAACACCATATATTTT	CASSGQGASGNTIYF
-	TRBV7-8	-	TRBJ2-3	TGTGCCAGCAGCCTGACGAGTTCCGCAGATACGCAGTATTTT	CASSLTSSADTQYF
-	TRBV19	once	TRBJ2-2	TGTGCCAGTAACAGGGTAGTCACCGGGGAGCTGTTTTTT	CASNRVVTGELFF
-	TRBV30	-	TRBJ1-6	TGTGCCTGGAGTCTCAGCGGTAATTCACCCCTCCACTTT	CAWSLSGNSPLHF
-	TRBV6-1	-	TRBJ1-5	TGTGCCAGCATGTACAGCAATCAGCCCCAGCATTTT	CASMYSNQPQHF
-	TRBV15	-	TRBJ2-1	TGTGCCACCAGCAGAGTAGGGACGTCCTACAATGAGCAGTTCTTC	CATSRVGTSYNEQFF
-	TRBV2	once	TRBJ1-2	TGTGCCAGCAGTGTAGGACAGCCCGATGGCTACACCTTC	CASSVGQPDGYTF
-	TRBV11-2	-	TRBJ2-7	TGTGCCAGCAGCTTATCCGTAGCGTCTTTCCCCTACGAGCAGTACTTC	CASSLSVASFPYEQYF
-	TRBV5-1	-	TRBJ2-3	TGCGCCAGCAGCCTACAGGGTTCAGATACGCAGTATTTT	CASSLQGSDTQYF
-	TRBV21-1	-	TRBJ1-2	TGTGCCGTACTTCCGGGACATAATCCTATACAAGCTAACTATGGCTACACCTTC	CAVLPGHNPIQANYGYTF
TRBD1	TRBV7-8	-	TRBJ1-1	TGTGCCAGCAGCTCCCGTGACCGCGGGACAGGGCGTGAAGCTTTCTTT	CASSSRDRGTGREAFF